Listed below are T cell receptor beta chains from one sample, sequenced in a study of shared clonotypes between healthy human individuals. Clones were sequenced by immunoSEQ multiplex PCR, and TCRdb holds only the in-frame ones, with some missing. The sample has millions of clones, roughly 94% seen once. Material: naive CD4+ T cells sorted from blood. Receptor source: a man younger than 30 in good health. The conserved cysteine and the conserved F or W are not part of the CDR3 here. A D gene is named only where the DNA matches it firmly.

cdr3_aa: ASSRQASWEKLF
v_call: TRBV7-9
d_call: NA
cdr3_length: 12

cdr3_aa: ASRSLGGGGYGYT
v_call: TRBV6-5
d_call: NA
cdr3_length: 13

cdr3_aa: AISQGGGFEETQY
v_call: TRBV10-3
d_call: NA
cdr3_length: 13

cdr3_aa: AWSVRRGARTRTYNEQF
v_call: TRBV30
d_call: NA
cdr3_length: 17

cdr3_aa: ASRAWEGRNEKLF
v_call: TRBV6-1
d_call: NA
cdr3_length: 13

cdr3_aa: ASNWGKANTGELF
v_call: TRBV6-5
d_call: NA
cdr3_length: 13

cdr3_aa: ASSLAGEMNTEAF
v_call: TRBV5-1
d_call: NA
cdr3_length: 13

cdr3_aa: AGGEANNEKLF
v_call: TRBV30
d_call: NA
cdr3_length: 11

cdr3_aa: ASTHLREQGRESYGYT
v_call: TRBV6-7
d_call: NA
cdr3_length: 16

cdr3_aa: AWSLPSYEQY
v_call: TRBV30
d_call: NA
cdr3_length: 10

cdr3_aa: ASSRNGAGETQY
v_call: TRBV18
d_call: NA
cdr3_length: 12

cdr3_aa: ASSFVFSRPTEAF
v_call: TRBV13
d_call: NA
cdr3_length: 13

cdr3_aa: ASSPGTGQYGSPLH
v_call: TRBV11-2
d_call: TRBD1
cdr3_length: 14

cdr3_aa: ASSPGQSRGYT
v_call: TRBV7-2
d_call: NA
cdr3_length: 11

cdr3_aa: ASSLSSGGQETQY
v_call: TRBV11-2
d_call: TRBD2
cdr3_length: 13

cdr3_aa: AWSGGQGARDTQY
v_call: TRBV30
d_call: TRBD1
cdr3_length: 13

cdr3_aa: ASSLTGHLATNEKLF
v_call: TRBV5-1
d_call: NA
cdr3_length: 15

cdr3_aa: ASSWEGGKQETQY
v_call: TRBV5-4
d_call: NA
cdr3_length: 13

cdr3_aa: ASSLEASGTDTQY
v_call: TRBV5-1
d_call: NA
cdr3_length: 13

cdr3_aa: ASSPLGGKGEQETQY
v_call: TRBV5-1
d_call: NA
cdr3_length: 15

cdr3_aa: ASSPPGTGGNEQF
v_call: TRBV5-1
d_call: NA
cdr3_length: 13

cdr3_aa: ASRGSGEGNEQF
v_call: TRBV5-1
d_call: NA
cdr3_length: 12